This TCR beta chain was identified during a study of shared clonotypes between healthy human individuals. General study results and limits: Clonotypes shared by all four donors outscored non-shared clonotypes in generation probability.

Cells designated naive CD8 were CD45RO-negative and were positively selected for CCR7, with terminally differentiated effector memory CD45RA+ cells excluded. The repertoire was sequenced with immunoSEQ multiplex PCR; TCRdb's copy has only in-frame clones and lacks some. The sample has about 680,000 clones, around 92% seen once; the top ten hold nearly 25%. CDR3 length: 15 amino acids. V was trimmed by 0 bases and J by 5 bases, leaving 16 bases between them. CDR1 GTSNPN and CDR2 SVGIG come from the germline V gene (reference sequence). Regarding this clone: Antigen: not known.

This TCR came from a man aged 25 to 40 in good health. The chain carries TRBV30 and TRBJ1-1; a weak D match, TRBD1 (5 bases). The sample was naive CD8+ T cells sorted from blood. The CDR3 DNA reads TGTGCCTGGAGTGTACTCGGGAGGGGTCGGACTGAAGCTTTCTTT. It yields the protein CAWSVLGRGRTEAFF.